This TCR beta chain was captured by sequencing in a study of cytomegalovirus exposure and HLA in healthy donors. Study-wide results and caveats: It has been reported that TCR beta sequences accurately predicted the HLA-A and HLA-B alleles of most subjects. A later analysis appeared to link common viral pathogens to several of the most significant clusters. Available immune exposure information covered CMV serostatus only.

The primer mix had 60 Vbeta and 13 Jbeta primers. In the authors' workflow: In a later analysis, about 9.9 million of some 80 million unique beta chains occurred in at least two donors. Here immunoSEQ multiplex PCR was the method, and the copy in TCRdb shows in-frame clones only, minus some. V and J calls and clone size are as listed in that table; D and trimming were resolved from the DNA. The repertoire includes about 96,000 clones, under 85% of them detected once, and under 3.5% sits in the top ten. The CDR3 length is 11 residues. Trimming left V 2 bases short and J 11 bases short, with 9 bases between. The germline CDR1 and CDR2 sequences are MDHEN and SYDVKM. This clone was picked up one time. What it binds is unknown.

The genes are TRBV28 and TRBJ2-5; no clear D gene. This receptor was taken from a female donor in good health and CMV-seropositive. The sample comprised PBMCs. CDR3 sequence (DNA): TGTGCCAGCAGTTTAGAAGCGCATCAGTACTTC. Translation gives CASSLEAHQYF.